The subject of this entry is one T cell receptor (beta chain). What it binds is not known. A read error may explain this, as a much larger clone is one base away. The sample originates from a study of tumor-infiltrating lymphocytes in glioblastoma multiforme. General study results and limits: The T cells in this sample were not sorted into functional subsets.

Three nested ARM-PCR rounds with V-beta and C-beta primers built TCRB libraries. Using its own MiXCR run on the multiplex PCR reads, TCRdb lists one record per CDR3 protein. The table records over 10,000 distinct CDR3 sequences, 66% of them present only once. The CDR3 contains 14 residues. V dropped 5 bases and J dropped 2 bases, with 15 bases sitting between them. The V gene's germline CDR1 is GTSNPN and CDR2 SVGIG (reference sequence). The V and J genes are TRBV30 and TRBJ1-1, with TRBD1 as a possible D gene (5 bases). This clonotype was obtained from a male donor with glioblastoma. Specimen: brain tumor tissue. As DNA, the CDR3 is TGTGCCTGGGACCGGGACGGCTTAAACACTGAAGCTTTCTTT. Its protein product is CAWDRDGLNTEAFF.